Shown below are 24 T cell receptor beta chains from a single sample sequenced in a study of blood T cell repertoires in COVID-19. Method: immunoSEQ multiplex PCR; TCRdb's copy keeps in-frame clones and lacks some. This sample has 130,000 to 150,000 clones, with around 87% found just once. Specimen: peripheral blood. The receptor set was obtained from a woman aged 40 to 50 with acute or convalescent COVID-19.

The chain links TRBV9 to TRBJ1-1; 9 positions agree with TRBD1. The germline V gene encodes CDR1 SGDLS and CDR2 YYNGEE. This CDR3 region has 14 residues. V lost 4 bases, J lost 7 bases, and 8 bases stayed unmatched. In DNA, the CDR3 is TGTGCCAGCAGCACTCGGACAGGGGCAAATGAAGCTTTCTTT. Translated: CASSTRTGANEAFF.

Comments on this clone: An end of the junction does not agree with germline; a read error may underlie this. The CDR3 region has the DNA TGTGCCAGCAGCTTAGCCGGGACAGGGGACATCTCCTTC. Its protein is CASSLAGTGDISF. The J gene is TRBJ1-2, the V gene TRBV11-2; 10 nucleotides match TRBD1. CDR3 length: 13 amino acids. CDR1 is SGHAT and CDR2 is FQNNGV in the germline V gene. The full variable domain, in which reference TRBV11-2 and TRBJ1-2 provide the parts outside the CDR3, is EAGVAQSPRYKIIEKRQSVAFWCNPISGHATLYWYQQILGQGPKLLIQFQNNGVVDDSQLPKDRFSAERLKGVDSTLKIQPAKLEDSAVYLCASSLAGTGDISFGSGTRLTVV.

This chain links TRBV7-2 with TRBJ2-7, with a tentative D call TRBD2 (6 bases). Germline V gene data show CDR1 as SGHTA and CDR2 as FQGNSA. The CDR3 is 15 amino acids. V was clipped by 3 bases and J by 3 bases, with 15 bases between them. The CDR3: CASSFLGKGLYEQYF. CDR3 in DNA: TGTGCCAGCAGCTTTTTGGGTAAGGGACTCTACGAGCAGTACTTC.

The J gene is TRBJ1-1, the V gene TRBV28, with 8 bases aligning to TRBD1. CDR1 and CDR2 from the germline V gene are MDHEN and SYDVKM. V was pared by 6 bases and J by 0 bases, with 6 bases of the junction left unmatched. The CDR3 is made up of 15 amino acids. The CDR3 loop is CASSYPGGVNTEAFF. CDR3 nucleotide sequence: TGTGCCAGCAGCTACCCAGGGGGCGTGAACACTGAAGCTTTCTTT.

A few counts support this clone. J is TRBJ1-1 and V is TRBV5-6, with 9 bases lining up with TRBD1. The CDR3 contains 15 residues. Germline loops: CDR1 SGHDT, CDR2 YYEEEE. The V segment lost 4 bases and the J segment 0 bases; nucleotides outside the gene matches: 4. CDR3 loop: CASSRTGVMNTEAFF. The CDR3 DNA reads as TGTGCCAGCAGCCGGACAGGGGTAATGAACACTGAAGCTTTCTTT.

CDR3 sequence: CASSKTAYEQYF. In DNA form, the CDR3 reads TGCGCCAGCAGTAAGACAGCCTACGAGCAGTACTTC. The chain uses TRBV5-1 and TRBJ2-7; TRBD1 is a possible D gene (5 bases). The CDR3 contains 12 residues. Trimming left V 5 bases short and J 2 bases short, with 8 bases between. Germline CDR1 and CDR2: SGHRS and YFSETQ.

A few counts support this clone. This chain connects TRBV24-1 to TRBJ1-5, with TRBD1 matching over 7 bases. Germline CDR1 is KGHDR and CDR2 is SFDVKD. The CDR3 has 17 amino acids. V was pared by 2 bases and J by 0 bases, with 6 bases of the junction left unmatched. For the CDR3, the DNA is TGTGCCACCAGTGATTCTCGACAGGGACCTAGCAATCAGCCCCAGCATTTT. This codes for CATSDSRQGPSNQPQHF.

Here the CDR3 DNA reads TGTGCCAGCAGCCTCGGGACAGGGGGTCAGCCCCAGCATTTT. Protein product: CASSLGTGGQPQHF. The chain joins TRBV11-2 to TRBJ1-5, with TRBD1 identical over 11 bases. CDR1 SGHAT and CDR2 FQNNGV come from the germline V gene. The CDR3 has 14 residues. Germline trimming cut 5 bases from V and 6 bases from J; bases unmatched to any gene: 3.

This clone is classed as medium-sized (0.01 to 0.1%). At the DNA level, this CDR3 is encoded by other sequences in the same sample as well. The rearrangement links TRBV30 to TRBJ1-6; tentatively, D is TRBD1 (5 bases). V lost 3 bases, J lost 7 bases, and 13 bases lay in between. This CDR3 has 14 residues. CDR1 and CDR2 (germline): GTSNPN, SVGIG (reference sequence). Here the CDR3 reads CAWSPGTLNSPLHF. The CDR3 nucleotides read TGTGCCTGGAGCCCCGGGACTCTAAATTCACCCCTCCACTTT.

The rearrangement joins TRBV5-1 to TRBJ1-1, with TRBD1 matching 9 bases. CDR3 size: 14 residues. V lost 3 bases and J lost 4; bases outside the gene matches: 4. Germline V gene data show CDR1 as SGHRS and CDR2 as YFSETQ. In DNA form, the CDR3 reads TGCGCCAGCAGCTACCTGACAGGGGGCACTGAAGCTTTCTTT. Translated: CASSYLTGGTEAFF.

This chain uses TRBV27 with TRBJ2-7, with D tentatively TRBD1 (7 bases). Germline CDR1 reads MNHEY; CDR2 reads SMNVEV (reference sequence). The CDR3 runs to 14 residues. V was clipped by 5 bases and J by 3 bases, with 14 bases between them. The CDR3 DNA reads TGTGCCAGCAGTCTGATCCAGGGGGGCTACGAGCAGTACTTC. Amino acids: CASSLIQGGYEQYF.

The gene calls are TRBV28 and TRBJ2-6; 8 positions agree with TRBD1. Trimming at V came to 2 bases and at J to 3 bases, leaving 9 bases not matched to a gene. CDR1 and CDR2 (germline): MDHEN, SYDVKM. The CDR3 runs 18 residues. CDR3 loop: CASSLRQGLGFGANVLTF. CDR3 in DNA: TGTGCCAGCAGTTTACGACAGGGGCTGGGCTTTGGGGCCAACGTCCTGACTTTC.

The DNA of the CDR3 is TGCAGTGCCGGGGACAGGGATGGCTACACCTTC. Protein product: CSAGDRDGYTF. The chain employs TRBV20-1 and TRBJ1-2; 9 positions match TRBD1. This CDR3 is built from 11 residues. With V trimmed by 6 bases and J by 6 bases, 2 bases remained unmatched. Germline V lookup: CDR1 DFQATT, CDR2 SNEGSKA (reference sequence).

V usage is TRBV6-5 and J usage is TRBJ1-3, with unresolved D. V lost 6 bases and J lost 0, with 12 bases in between. The germline V gene encodes CDR1 MNHEY and CDR2 SVGAGI. The CDR3 runs 15 residues. The CDR3 coding sequence is TGTGCCAGCAGCCTGGCGGGCGGCTCTGGAAACACCATATATTTT. This sequence encodes CASSLAGGSGNTIYF.

The V gene is TRBV5-6, the J gene TRBJ1-2; no firm D call. The CDR3 has 14 amino acids. V lost 0 bases, J lost 2 bases, and 8 bases lay in between. Germline values: CDR1 SGHDT, CDR2 YYEEEE. Written as DNA, the CDR3 is TGTGCCAGCAGCTTGGGAGGCCAGAACTATGGCTACACCTTC. Translation gives CASSLGGQNYGYTF.

CDR3 sequence reads: CASSSSSGFTEAFF. CDR3 sequence (DNA): TGTGCCAGCAGTTCCAGCTCAGGGTTTACTGAAGCTTTCTTT. The chain recombines TRBV28 with TRBJ1-1; D is possibly TRBD1 (5 bases). V was clipped by 4 bases and J by 5 bases, with 14 bases between them. CDR1 and CDR2 from the germline V gene are MDHEN and SYDVKM. This CDR3 is 14 amino acids long. The full variable domain, rest sourced from reference TRBV28 and TRBJ1-1, is DVKVTQSSRYLVKRTGEKVFLECVQDMDHENMFWYRQDPGLGLRLIYFSYDVKMKEKGDIPEGYSVSREKKERFSLILESASTNQTSMYLCASSSSSGFTEAFFGQGTRLTVV.

The chain links TRBV29-1 to TRBJ1-1; D not certain. The germline gives CDR1 SQVTM, CDR2 ANQGSEA. V lost 8 bases, J lost 1 base, and 5 bases lay in between. The CDR3 has 10 residues. CDR3: CSSGNTEAFF. CDR3 coding DNA: TGCAGCTCAGGGAACACTGAAGCTTTCTTT. The entire variable domain, with the rest obtained from reference TRBV29-1 and TRBJ1-1, is as follows: SAVISQKPSRDICQRGTSLTIQCQVDSQVTMMFWYRQQPGQSLTLIATANQGSEATYESGFVIDKFPISRPNLTFSTLTVSNMSPEDSSIYLCSSGNTEAFFGQGTRLTVV.

On this clone itself: Because the CDR3's place on the DNA is in doubt, the DNA is left out and the CDR3 is given as listed by TCRdb. The gene calls are TRBV21-1 and TRBJ2-6; the table's D gene call, TRBD2, was not cross checked with the DNA. TRBV21-1 constitutes a pseudogene. The CDR3 numbers 15 amino acids, ends counted. CDR3: CASEKVANGANVLTF.

The chain combines TRBV27 with TRBJ1-6, with 10 positions matching TRBD1. The CDR3 consists of 16 residues. Germline V gene lookup returns CDR1 MNHEY and CDR2 SMNVEV (reference sequence). V trimming: 4 bases; J trimming: 5 bases; junction bases outside the gene matches: 5. The CDR3, as DNA: TGTGCCAGCAGTTCGACAGGGGGCGTCCATAATTCACCCCTCCACTTT. Translating gives CASSSTGGVHNSPLHF.

The genes are TRBV28 and TRBJ1-2; D gene ambiguous. Trimming took 5 bases from V and 5 from J, leaving 9 bases between them. Looked up from germline, CDR1 is MDHEN and CDR2 is SYDVKM. This CDR3 has 12 residues. The CDR3 protein is CASSPGLYGYTF. The CDR3 region has the DNA TGTGCCAGCAGTCCCGGACTGTATGGCTACACCTTC.

The chain is built from TRBV7-9 and TRBJ1-4; the D is unclear. V was clipped by 3 bases and J by 2 bases, with 4 bases between them. Germline V CDR1 and CDR2: SEHNR, FQNEAQ (reference sequence). There are 13 residues in the CDR3. The CDR3 protein is CASSFYTNEKLFF. The CDR3 bases are TGTGCCAGCAGCTTCTATACTAATGAAAAACTGTTTTTT.

The rearrangement links TRBV20-1 to TRBJ1-5; 9 nucleotides agree with TRBD1. The V gene's germline CDR1 is DFQATT and CDR2 SNEGSKA (reference sequence). V gave up 3 bases and J gave up 0 bases; unmatched junction bases: 6. This CDR3 spans 16 amino acids. As DNA, the CDR3 is TGCAGTGCTAGTACTCCGGGACAGGGTAGCAATCAGCCCCAGCATTTT. Amino acid sequence: CSASTPGQGSNQPQHF.

V is TRBV30 and J is TRBJ1-2; 7 bases match TRBD1. The germline CDR1 and CDR2 sequences are GTSNPN and SVGIG (reference sequence). The V and J ends lost 2 bases and 14 bases, in that order; junction bases with no gene match: 11. CDR3 size: 12 residues. For the CDR3, the DNA is TGTGCCTGGAGTCCAAGGACAGGTTCGAGTACCTTC. It yields the protein CAWSPRTGSSTF.

This chain uses TRBV27 with TRBJ2-2; a possible D gene is TRBD1 (5 bases). V was shortened by 3 bases and J by 0 bases, with 11 bases between the two germline ends. Germline V CDR1 and CDR2: MNHEY, SMNVEV (reference sequence). This CDR3 contains 16 residues. As DNA, the CDR3 is TGTGCCAGCAGTTTCCCCGGACACTCGAACACCGGGGAGCTGTTTTTT. Translation: CASSFPGHSNTGELFF.